Presented here are 31 T cell receptor beta chains from one specimen sequenced in a study of OX40 agonist ivuxolimab in advanced cancers. Some clones are missing from TCRdb's copy, which holds only in-frame ones; the method was immunoSEQ multiplex PCR. The table records approximately 70,000 clones, about 94% of them present only once. The sequencing here drew on CD4+ or CD8+ T cells sorted from blood, taken in a trial of the OX40 agonist ivuxolimab. These receptors originate from an adult with an advanced solid tumor such as melanoma, head and neck, liver or kidney cancer.

The chain joins TRBV7-9 to TRBJ2-5; D is unresolved. This CDR3 has 15 amino acids. CDR1 and CDR2 from the germline V gene are SEHNR and FQNEAQ (reference sequence). Trimming took 4 bases from V and 0 from J, leaving 12 bases between them. The CDR3, as DNA: TGTGCCAGCAGCTCCCGACAATCGTACCAAGAGACCCAGTACTTC. Its translation is CASSSRQSYQETQYF.

The chain has TRBV27 and TRBJ2-7; 7 bases are a match to TRBD2. The CDR3 has 14 residues. Unmatched junction bases numbered 7, after V lost 5 bases and J lost 3 bases. CDR1 and CDR2 (germline): MNHEY, SMNVEV (reference sequence). As DNA, the CDR3 is TGTGCCAGCAGTGACACCGGGAGGCACTACGAGCAGTACTTC. This translates into CASSDTGRHYEQYF.

This chain uses TRBV28 with TRBJ2-7, with TRBD1 matching 7 bases. The CDR3 is made up of 15 amino acids. The germline V gene has CDR1 MDHEN and CDR2 SYDVKM. V gave up 3 bases and J gave up 0 bases; unmatched junction bases: 5. The CDR3 nucleotides read TGTGCCAGCAGTTTCTCGACAGGGACCTCCTACGAGCAGTACTTC. Amino acid sequence: CASSFSTGTSYEQYF.

The V call is TRBV9, the J call TRBJ1-5; D gene unclear. There are 14 residues in the CDR3. The germline gives CDR1 SGDLS, CDR2 YYNGEE. The V and J ends lost 3 bases and 0 bases respectively, with 7 bases between them. CDR3 protein: CASSAGVSNQPQHF. The DNA of the CDR3 is TGTGCCAGCAGCGCAGGAGTTAGCAATCAGCCCCAGCATTTT. The full variable domain, rest sourced from reference TRBV9 and TRBJ1-5, is DSGVTQTPKHLITATGQRVTLRCSPRSGDLSVYWYQQSLDQGLQFLIQYYNGEERAKGNILERFSAQQFPDLHSELNLSSLELGDSALYFCASSAGVSNQPQHFGDGTRLSIL.

The chain couples TRBV5-6 to TRBJ1-6; tentatively, D is TRBD1 (5 bases). The CDR3 has 15 amino acids. Trimming removed 4 bases from V and 6 bases from J, with 14 bases in between. Germline V gene data show CDR1 as SGHDT and CDR2 as YYEEEE. For the CDR3, the DNA is TGTGCCAGCAGCATGGGGACCGGAGTTAATTCACCCCTCCACTTT. It is translated as CASSMGTGVNSPLHF.

J is TRBJ1-3 and V is TRBV5-6; D is undetermined. This CDR3 spans 16 amino acids. Germline CDR1 reads SGHDT; CDR2 reads YYEEEE. Trimming removed 0 bases from V and 0 bases from J, with 10 bases in between. CDR3 sequence reads: CASSLGAVSSGNTIYF. The CDR3 DNA reads TGTGCCAGCAGCTTGGGGGCAGTGAGCTCTGGAAACACCATATATTTT.

V and J are TRBV7-2 and TRBJ1-6; D is ambiguous. V dropped 2 bases and J dropped 7 bases, with 6 bases sitting between them. The CDR3 consists of 13 residues. Germline V CDR1 and CDR2: SGHTA, FQGNSA. CDR3 region: CASSLYPNSPLHF. The DNA of the CDR3 is TGTGCCAGCAGCTTATACCCAAATTCACCCCTCCACTTT.

The rearrangement links TRBV7-8 to TRBJ2-7; the D gene is possibly TRBD2 (6 bases). This CDR3 contains 14 residues. Per the germline V gene, CDR1 is SGHVS and CDR2 is FQNEAQ. The V gene lost 11 bases and the J gene lost 2 bases, with 19 bases spanning the gap. The CDR3 sequence is CALTPLARPYEQYF. CDR3 sequence (DNA): TGTGCCCTCACCCCCCTAGCGCGACCCTACGAGCAGTACTTC.

This rearrangement joins TRBV7-9 to TRBJ1-5, with 7 bases that match TRBD1. CDR3 size: 15 residues. V lost 4 bases, J lost 3 bases, and 6 bases stayed unmatched. Germline-derived CDR1 and CDR2 are SEHNR and FQNEAQ (reference sequence). CDR3 in DNA: TGTGCCAGCAGCTCAGGACAGGCAGTCAATCAGCCCCAGCATTTT. It codes for CASSSGQAVNQPQHF.

The chain carries TRBV4-2 and TRBJ2-7, with 9 bases matching TRBD2. Germline CDR1 and CDR2: LGHNA and YNFKEQ. There are 15 residues in the CDR3. V lost 1 base, J lost 2 bases, and 3 bases stayed unmatched. CDR3 amino acids: CASSQGVAGAYEQYF. CDR3 DNA: TGTGCCAGCAGCCAAGGCGTAGCGGGGGCCTACGAGCAGTACTTC.

The chain employs TRBV11-2 and TRBJ1-5; the D gene is possibly TRBD1 (6 bases). Germline V gives CDR1 SGHAT, CDR2 FQNNGV. The ends were cut back, 1 base at V and 7 bases at J, with 14 bases in the middle. The CDR3 loop spans 15 amino acids. The CDR3 nucleotides read TGTGCCAGCAGCTTAGGATACAGGGCCGAGCAGCCCCAGCATTTT. Protein sequence: CASSLGYRAEQPQHF.

This clone was observed once. The CDR3 reads CASSQDPPRGWSWNEQFF. DNA for the CDR3: TGCGCCAGCAGCCAAGATCCCCCGCGGGGGTGGTCCTGGAATGAGCAGTTCTTC. The J gene is TRBJ2-1, the V gene TRBV4-3; 7 nucleotides align to TRBD2. CDR3 length equals 18 residues. V lost 0 bases to trimming and J lost 7 bases; unmatched junction nucleotides: 15. Germline V CDR1 and CDR2: LGHNA, YSLEER.

J is TRBJ2-7 and V is TRBV14; TRBD1 is a possible D gene (6 bases). Germline loops: CDR1 SGHDN, CDR2 FVKESK. V lost 0 bases, J lost 7 bases, and 13 bases lay in between. The CDR3 loop spans 14 amino acids. The CDR3 nucleotides read TGTGCCAGCAGCCAAGAATGGGGGCTGAGGGAGCAGTACTTC. It translates to CASSQEWGLREQYF.

The CDR3: CASSQTGYTEAFF. The CDR3 bases are TGTGCCAGCAGCCAGACAGGGTACACTGAAGCTTTCTTT. The J gene is TRBJ1-1, the V gene TRBV7-6; 7 bases align to TRBD1. V trimming: 5 bases; J trimming: 3 bases; junction bases outside the gene matches: 3. The CDR3 runs to 13 residues. Germline-derived CDR1 and CDR2 are SGHVS and FNYEAQ. The complete variable domain, with remaining parts taken from reference TRBV7-6 and TRBJ1-1, reads GAGVSQSPRYKVTKRGQDVALRCDPISGHVSLYWYRQALGQGPEFLTYFNYEAQQDKSGLPNDRFSAERPEGSISTLTIQRTEQRDSAMYRCASSQTGYTEAFFGQGTRLTVV.

The rearrangement joins TRBV27 to TRBJ2-1; D is uncertain. There are 13 residues in the CDR3. Germline V gives CDR1 MNHEY, CDR2 SMNVEV (reference sequence). The V and J ends lost 3 bases and 8 bases respectively, with 11 bases between them. CDR3 coding DNA: TGTGCCAGCAGTTTGAAAAGTTATGATGAGCAGTTCTTC. Encoded protein: CASSLKSYDEQFF.

This sequence joins TRBV28 and TRBJ2-3; D is unclear. CDR1 and CDR2 (germline): MDHEN, SYDVKM. Trimming removed 5 bases at V and 0 bases at J, with 12 bases between. The CDR3 spans 15 residues. The CDR3 spells CASSANKISTDTQYF. As DNA, the CDR3 is TGTGCCAGCAGTGCAAATAAAATAAGCACAGATACGCAGTATTTT. Filled out from reference TRBV28 and TRBJ2-3, the complete variable domain reads DVKVTQSSRYLVKRTGEKVFLECVQDMDHENMFWYRQDPGLGLRLIYFSYDVKMKEKGDIPEGYSVSREKKERFSLILESASTNQTSMYLCASSANKISTDTQYFGPGTRLTVL.

J is TRBJ2-7 and V is TRBV10-1; no clear D. Deletions cut 3 bases from V and 5 bases from J, with 8 bases between. This CDR3 has 12 residues. The germline V gene encodes CDR1 WNHNN and CDR2 SYGVQD (reference sequence). The CDR3 nucleotides read TGCGCCAGCAGTGATCTCGTCGACGAGCAGTACTTC. Its translation is CASSDLVDEQYF.

This chain uses TRBV5-6 with TRBJ1-2, with 9 bases aligning to TRBD1. Germline V gene sequence: CDR1 SGHDT, CDR2 YYEEEE. V shed 4 bases and J 8 bases; nucleotides not matched to a gene: 6. CDR3 length: 13 amino acids. For the CDR3, the DNA is TGTGCCAGCAGCATCCGGGACAGGGAAGGCTACACCTTC. This sequence encodes CASSIRDREGYTF.

The DNA of the CDR3 is TGTGCCATTGGGGACTCCTACGAGCAGTACTTC. Residues: CAIGDSYEQYF. This chain uses TRBV15 with TRBJ2-7, with D unresolved. Per the germline V gene, CDR1 is LNHNV and CDR2 is YYDKDF (reference sequence). Trimming removed 10 bases from V and 0 bases from J, with 7 bases in between. The CDR3 spans 11 residues.

The chain is built from TRBV7-7 and TRBJ2-5; 12 positions match TRBD2. J was trimmed by 0 bases and V by 6 bases; bases with no gene match: 8. Germline lookup yields CDR1 SSHAT and CDR2 FNYEAQ (reference sequence). The length of the CDR3 is 17 residues. The CDR3 spells CASSMTSGGVNQETQYF. The CDR3 DNA is TGTGCCAGCAGTATGACTAGCGGGGGTGTAAACCAAGAGACCCAGTACTTC.

The chain combines TRBV27 with TRBJ2-5, with no clear D. V gave up 2 bases and J gave up 7 bases, with 14 bases separating them. The CDR3 loop spans 14 amino acids. Germline V CDR1 and CDR2: MNHEY, SMNVEV (reference sequence). The CDR3 sequence is CASSLNVPPRTQYF. The CDR3 DNA reads as TGTGCCAGCAGTTTAAATGTACCTCCCCGGACCCAGTACTTC.

The rearrangement joins TRBV27 to TRBJ1-4, with TRBD1 matching 7 bases. Germline CDR1 MNHEY, CDR2 SMNVEV (reference sequence). The V segment lost 2 bases and the J segment 6 bases; nucleotides outside the gene matches: 6. The CDR3 consists of 15 residues. The CDR3, as DNA: TGTGCCAGCAGTTTACTAGGGACAGTATATGAAAAACTGTTTTTT. Its translation is CASSLLGTVYEKLFF.

This sequence joins TRBV9 and TRBJ1-5; D gene unclear. Per the germline V gene, CDR1 is SGDLS and CDR2 is YYNGEE. The CDR3 sequence is 14 residues long. Trimming left V 5 bases short and J 3 bases short, with 12 bases between. CDR3 coding DNA: TGTGCCAGCAGTAGGGAGGAGTCCAATCAGCCCCAGCATTTT. This translates into CASSREESNQPQHF.

The genes are TRBV19 and TRBJ1-2; no definite D call. This CDR3 is 11 amino acids long. Per the germline V gene, CDR1 is LNHDA and CDR2 is SQIVND (reference sequence). V was clipped by 6 bases and J by 2 bases, with 4 bases between them. This chain's CDR3 is CASRWNYGYTF. CDR3 sequence (DNA): TGTGCCAGTAGGTGGAACTATGGCTACACCTTC. Looking up the rest from reference TRBV19 and TRBJ1-2 gives the full variable domain: DGGITQSPKYLFRKEGQNVTLSCEQNLNHDAMYWYRQDPGQGLRLIYYSQIVNDFQKGDIAEGYSVSREKKESFPLTVTSAQKNPTAFYLCASRWNYGYTFGSGTRLTVV.

The rearrangement uses TRBV4-1 and TRBJ1-1, with a possible D match to TRBD1 (6 bases). Germline CDR1 MGHRA, CDR2 YSYEKL. V lost 7 bases to trimming and J lost 7 bases, with 19 bases between them. This CDR3 is built from 14 residues. CDR3 coding DNA: TGCGCCAGCAATACCATCGGACAGTATAGTGAAGCTTTCTTT. Translating it yields CASNTIGQYSEAFF.

The chain is built from TRBV9 and TRBJ2-7; 7 positions match TRBD1. After removal of 3 bases from V and 4 bases from J, the junction contained 10 bases not matched to a gene. The CDR3 is made up of 15 amino acids. The germline CDR1 and CDR2 sequences are SGDLS and YYNGEE. The DNA of the CDR3 is TGTGCCAGCAGCGCCGAAAACAGGGGCCGGTACGAGCAGTACTTC. This gives the protein CASSAENRGRYEQYF.

DNA of the CDR3: TGTGCCAGCTCACGCGACAGGGGACACACTAATGAAAAACTGTTTTTT. This codes for CASSRDRGHTNEKLFF. J is TRBJ1-4 and V is TRBV18, with 8 positions matching TRBD1. Unmatched junction bases numbered 6, after V lost 4 bases and J lost 2 bases. CDR3 size: 16 residues. CDR1 and CDR2 (germline): KGHSH, LQKENI.

This chain connects TRBV11-2 to TRBJ2-3, with a possible D match to TRBD2 (6 bases). The CDR3 extends over 15 amino acids. Germline assignment: CDR1 SGHAT and CDR2 FQNNGV. V lost 1 base to trimming and J lost 1 base, with 9 bases between them. The CDR3 spells CASSLGRVGTDTQYF. The CDR3, as DNA: TGTGCCAGCAGCTTAGGGAGGGTAGGCACAGATACGCAGTATTTT.

V and J are TRBV30 and TRBJ1-2, with TRBD1 identical over 10 bases. Looked up from germline, CDR1 is GTSNPN and CDR2 is SVGIG (reference sequence). J was trimmed by 8 bases and V by 4 bases; bases with no gene match: 10. The CDR3 has 14 amino acids. In DNA, the CDR3 is TGTGCCTGGAACACCGGGACAGGGGTATGGGGCTACACCTTC. Translation: CAWNTGTGVWGYTF.

In this sample, this clone turned up once. V and J are TRBV25-1 and TRBJ1-5; no firm D call. The germline V gene encodes CDR1 MGHDK and CDR2 SYGVNS. Trimming left V 5 bases short and J 1 base short, with 3 bases between. This CDR3 is 12 amino acids long. In DNA, the CDR3 is TGTGCCAGCAGTTGGAGCAATCAGCCCCAGCATTTT. This translates into CASSWSNQPQHF.

This rearrangement joins TRBV27 to TRBJ2-7, with 12 bases lining up with TRBD2. Germline V CDR1 and CDR2: MNHEY, SMNVEV (reference sequence). This CDR3 is 16 amino acids long. Trimming took 3 bases from V and 1 from J; bases not matched to a gene: 4. The CDR3 is CASSFSGLAGSYEQYF. The CDR3 bases are TGTGCCAGCAGTTTTTCCGGACTAGCGGGATCCTACGAGCAGTACTTC.